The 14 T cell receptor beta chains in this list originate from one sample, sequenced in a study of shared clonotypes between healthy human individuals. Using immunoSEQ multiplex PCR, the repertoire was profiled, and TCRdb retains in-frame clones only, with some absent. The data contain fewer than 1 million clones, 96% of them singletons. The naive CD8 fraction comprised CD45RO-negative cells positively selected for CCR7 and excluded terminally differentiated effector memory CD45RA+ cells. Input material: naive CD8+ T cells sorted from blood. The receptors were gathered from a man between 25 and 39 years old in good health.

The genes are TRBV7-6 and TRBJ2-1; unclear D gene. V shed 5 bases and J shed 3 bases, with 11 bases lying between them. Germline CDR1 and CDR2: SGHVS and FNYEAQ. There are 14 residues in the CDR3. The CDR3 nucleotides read TGTGCCAGCAGCCACGTCCCCGACTACAATGAGCAGTTCTTC. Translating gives CASSHVPDYNEQFF.

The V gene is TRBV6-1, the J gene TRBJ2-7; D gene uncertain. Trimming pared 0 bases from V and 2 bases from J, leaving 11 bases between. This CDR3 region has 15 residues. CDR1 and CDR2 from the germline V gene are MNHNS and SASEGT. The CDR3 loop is CASSEAVWDTYEQYF. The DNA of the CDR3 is TGTGCCAGCAGTGAAGCGGTGTGGGATACCTACGAGCAGTACTTC.

This CDR3 reads CASSFAGGTDTQYF. For the CDR3, the DNA is TGTGCCAGCAGCTTTGCGGGAGGGACAGATACGCAGTATTTT. The rearrangement links TRBV11-2 to TRBJ2-3, with 9 bases that match TRBD2. The CDR3 spans 14 residues. Germline values: CDR1 SGHAT, CDR2 FQNNGV. Trimming cost V 3 bases and J 3 bases; bases outside gene matches: 1.

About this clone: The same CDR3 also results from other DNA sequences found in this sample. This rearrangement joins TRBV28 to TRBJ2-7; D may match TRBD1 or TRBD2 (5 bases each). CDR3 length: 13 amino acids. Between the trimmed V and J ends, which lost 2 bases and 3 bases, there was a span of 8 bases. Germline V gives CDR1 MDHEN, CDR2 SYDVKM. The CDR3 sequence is CASSLGGSYEQYF. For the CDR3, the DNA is TGTGCCAGCAGTTTAGGGGGAAGCTACGAGCAGTACTTC.

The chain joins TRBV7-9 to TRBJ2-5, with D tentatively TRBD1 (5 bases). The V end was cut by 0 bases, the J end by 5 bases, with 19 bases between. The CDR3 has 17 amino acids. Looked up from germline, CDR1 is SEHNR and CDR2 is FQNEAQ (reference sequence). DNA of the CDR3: TGTGCCAGCAGCTTAGCAGGGCAGGGTTGGATCTCGGAGACCCAGTACTTC. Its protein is CASSLAGQGWISETQYF.

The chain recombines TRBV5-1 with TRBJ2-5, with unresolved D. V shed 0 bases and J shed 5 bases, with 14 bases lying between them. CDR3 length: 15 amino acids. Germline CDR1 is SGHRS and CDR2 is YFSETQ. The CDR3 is CASSLGAGLEETQYF. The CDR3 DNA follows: TGCGCCAGCAGCTTGGGGGCAGGTTTGGAGGAGACCCAGTACTTC.

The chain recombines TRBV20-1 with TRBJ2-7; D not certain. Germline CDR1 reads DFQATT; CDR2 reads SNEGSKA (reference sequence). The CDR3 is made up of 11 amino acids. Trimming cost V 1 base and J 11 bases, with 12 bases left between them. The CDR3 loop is CSARVKGVEYF. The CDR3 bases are TGCAGTGCTAGAGTCAAGGGCGTGGAGTACTTC.

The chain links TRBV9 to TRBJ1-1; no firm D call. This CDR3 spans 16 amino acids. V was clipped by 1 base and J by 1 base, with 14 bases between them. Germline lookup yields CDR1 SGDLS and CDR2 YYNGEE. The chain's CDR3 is CASSVLGAGSNTEAFF. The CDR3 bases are TGTGCCAGCAGCGTATTGGGTGCCGGGTCGAACACTGAAGCTTTCTTT.

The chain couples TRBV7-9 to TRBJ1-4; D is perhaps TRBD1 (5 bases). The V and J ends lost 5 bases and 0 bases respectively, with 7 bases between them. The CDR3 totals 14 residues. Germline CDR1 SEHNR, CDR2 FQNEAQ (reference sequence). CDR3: CASSVQATNEKLFF. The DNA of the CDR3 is TGTGCCAGCAGCGTACAGGCAACTAATGAAAAACTGTTTTTT.

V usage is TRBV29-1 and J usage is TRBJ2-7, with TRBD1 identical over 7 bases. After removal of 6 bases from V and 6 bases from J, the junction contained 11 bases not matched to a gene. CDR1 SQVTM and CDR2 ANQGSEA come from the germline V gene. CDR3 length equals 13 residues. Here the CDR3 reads CSVHRGERGEQYF. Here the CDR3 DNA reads TGCAGCGTCCACAGGGGAGAGAGAGGCGAGCAGTACTTC.

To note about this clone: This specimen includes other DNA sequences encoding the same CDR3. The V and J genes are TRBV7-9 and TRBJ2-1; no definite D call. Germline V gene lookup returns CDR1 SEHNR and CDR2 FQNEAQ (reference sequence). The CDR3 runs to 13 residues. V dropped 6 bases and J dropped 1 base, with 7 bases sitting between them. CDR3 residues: CASSGFSYNEQFF. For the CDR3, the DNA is TGTGCCAGCAGTGGGTTTTCCTACAATGAGCAGTTCTTC.

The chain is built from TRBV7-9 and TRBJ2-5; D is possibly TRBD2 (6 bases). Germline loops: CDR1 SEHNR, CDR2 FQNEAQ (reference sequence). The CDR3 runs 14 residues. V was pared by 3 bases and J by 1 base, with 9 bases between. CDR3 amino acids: CASSFSGIQETQYF. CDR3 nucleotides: TGTGCCAGCAGCTTTAGCGGTATCCAAGAGACCCAGTACTTC.

The chain's CDR3 is CASSPTNLGLNYEQYF. In DNA, the CDR3 is TGTGCCAGCAGCCCAACAAACCTGGGACTCAACTACGAGCAGTACTTC. This chain connects TRBV28 to TRBJ2-7; tentatively, D is TRBD2 (6 bases). This CDR3 region has 16 residues. V was shortened by 6 bases and J by 3 bases, with 21 bases between the two germline ends. The V gene's germline CDR1 is MDHEN and CDR2 SYDVKM.

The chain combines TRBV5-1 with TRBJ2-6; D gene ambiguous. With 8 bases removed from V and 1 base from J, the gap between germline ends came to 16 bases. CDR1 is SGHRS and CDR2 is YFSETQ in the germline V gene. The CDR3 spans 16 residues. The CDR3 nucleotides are TGCGCCAGGAAATCGGATCGTTTTTCTGGGGCCAACGTCCTGACTTTC. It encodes CARKSDRFSGANVLTF.